What follows are 9 T cell receptor beta chains derived from one specimen sequenced in a study of blood T cell repertoires in COVID-19. Libraries were prepared by immunoSEQ multiplex PCR; TCRdb keeps only in-frame clonotypes and omits some of them. The sample shows hundreds of thousands of clones, around four fifths of them seen only once. The sample taken for sequencing was peripheral blood. Receptors originate from a woman of 80 years or more with acute or convalescent COVID-19.

The V gene is TRBV7-9, the J gene TRBJ1-5, with TRBD1 matching 9 bases. With 3 bases clipped from V and 4 bases from J, the junction kept 7 bases outside the gene matches. This CDR3 contains 16 residues. The germline V gene encodes CDR1 SEHNR and CDR2 FQNEAQ (reference sequence). CDR3 region: CASSLGTGSRNQPQHF. CDR3 DNA sequence: TGTGCCAGCAGCTTGGGGACAGGGAGTAGGAATCAGCCCCAGCATTTT.

This chain links TRBV19 with TRBJ2-3; no clear D gene. Germline CDR1 LNHDA, CDR2 SQIVND (reference sequence). The CDR3 is 15 residues long. V was cut by 0 bases and J by 4 bases, with 11 bases left in between. CDR3 amino acids: CASSIDSPRSDTQYF. As DNA, the CDR3 is TGTGCCAGTAGTATAGATAGCCCCAGATCAGATACGCAGTATTTT.

The V gene is TRBV4-1, the J gene TRBJ2-1; TRBD2 aligns across 10 bases. Trimming at V came to 1 base and at J to 2 bases, leaving 5 bases not matched to a gene. Germline loops: CDR1 MGHRA, CDR2 YSYEKL. The CDR3 runs to 17 residues. The CDR3 loop is CASSQAPGTSAYNEQFF. In DNA, the CDR3 is TGCGCCAGCAGCCAAGCCCCCGGGACTAGCGCCTACAATGAGCAGTTCTTC.

CDR3 region: CASSKRLGQGNTEAFF. CDR3 nucleotides: TGCGCCAGCAGTAAGCGACTGGGACAGGGGAACACTGAAGCTTTCTTT. The V call is TRBV5-1, the J call TRBJ1-1; 9 nucleotides match TRBD1. The germline V gene has CDR1 SGHRS and CDR2 YFSETQ. Trimming cost V 5 bases and J 1 base; bases outside gene matches: 9. The CDR3 is 16 residues long.

CDR3 sequence: CASSFQGGTDEQFF. The CDR3 DNA follows: TGTGCCAGCAGCTTCCAGGGCGGGACGGATGAGCAGTTCTTC. This chain links TRBV7-2 with TRBJ2-1; maybe TRBD2 (6 bases). Germline V gives CDR1 SGHTA, CDR2 FQGNSA. The CDR3 runs 14 residues. V was cut by 3 bases and J by 8 bases, with 14 bases left in between.

This rearrangement joins TRBV28 to TRBJ2-5; TRBD2 might be the D (5 bases). The CDR3 sequence is 14 residues long. V lost 1 base to trimming and J lost 4 bases, with 10 bases between them. The germline gives CDR1 MDHEN, CDR2 SYDVKM. Written as DNA, the CDR3 is TGTGCCAGCAGTTTATACCGGGGTGGAGAGACCCAGTACTTC. Protein product: CASSLYRGGETQYF.

The rearrangement joins TRBV6-5 to TRBJ1-2, with a tentative D call TRBD1 (6 bases). Trimming removed 6 bases from V and 2 bases from J, with 13 bases in between. Germline lookup yields CDR1 MNHEY and CDR2 SVGAGI. The CDR3 runs 14 residues. The CDR3 loop reads CASSQTGYNYGYTF. DNA for the CDR3: TGTGCCAGCAGCCAAACAGGGTACAACTATGGCTACACCTTC.

The chain carries TRBV15 and TRBJ2-3; possible D gene TRBD2, 6 bases. The CDR3 is 13 amino acids. Germline CDR1 reads LNHNV; CDR2 reads YYDKDF (reference sequence). V was pared by 8 bases and J by 0 bases, with 9 bases between. DNA of the CDR3: TGTGCCACCCCGGGGGTTAGCACAGATACGCAGTATTTT. This encodes CATPGVSTDTQYF.

This clone was seen only once. The CDR3 sequence: CASSGDSTNTGELFF. The CDR3 bases are TGTGCCAGCAGTGGCGACAGTACGAACACCGGGGAGCTGTTTTTT. V gene TRBV2 combines with J gene TRBJ2-2; D is perhaps TRBD1 (5 bases). Germline loops: CDR1 SNHLY, CDR2 FYNNEI. This CDR3 contains 15 residues. With 4 bases removed from V and 0 bases from J, the gap between germline ends came to 9 bases.